These 14 T cell receptor beta chains were sequenced from one sample in a study of T cell responses to AZD1222 COVID-19 vaccine. Clones were sequenced by immunoSEQ multiplex PCR, and TCRdb holds only the in-frame ones, with some missing. The sample lists around 75,000 clones; more than 75% were seen once. Sequencing used peripheral blood, obtained on day 0 of AZD1222 vaccination. Every receptor here comes from an adult in good health.

This chain links TRBV9 with TRBJ2-1; D uncertain. The CDR3 contains 14 residues. The germline V and J ends were trimmed by 1 base and 5 bases, with 10 bases remaining between them. CDR1 is SGDLS and CDR2 is YYNGEE in the germline V gene. The CDR3 DNA is TGTGCCAGCAGCGTATTCTCTATGGACAATGAGCAGTTCTTC. This encodes CASSVFSMDNEQFF.

This clone was picked up a small number of times. The gene calls are TRBV4-1 and TRBJ1-5, with D possibly being TRBD1 (5 bases). Germline CDR1 reads MGHRA; CDR2 reads YSYEKL. V shed 4 bases and J shed 5 bases, with 18 bases lying between them. The CDR3 runs 16 residues. The CDR3 here is CASSRDSGTSDQPQHF. The DNA for the CDR3 is TGCGCCAGCAGCCGAGACTCCGGGACCTCTGATCAGCCCCAGCATTTT.

This chain connects TRBV18 to TRBJ1-1; a possible D gene is TRBD1 (6 bases). V lost 4 bases, J lost 3 bases, and 12 bases lay in between. The V gene's germline CDR1 is KGHSH and CDR2 LQKENI. The CDR3 length is 14 residues. CDR3 region: CASSQTGWDTEAFF. CDR3 sequence (DNA): TGTGCCAGCTCACAAACAGGGTGGGACACTGAAGCTTTCTTT.

The J gene is TRBJ2-1, the V gene TRBV5-6, with 7 positions matching TRBD1. Germline CDR1 is SGHDT and CDR2 is YYEEEE. The V segment lost 4 bases and the J segment 7 bases; nucleotides outside the gene matches: 8. This CDR3 is 14 amino acids long. CDR3 residues: CASSMIQGSNEQFF. In DNA, the CDR3 is TGTGCCAGCAGCATGATACAGGGGTCGAATGAGCAGTTCTTC.

The chain couples TRBV23-1 to TRBJ1-2; possible D gene TRBD1, 6 bases. TRBV23-1 is designated an ORF whose function remains uncertain. The V end lost 4 bases, the J end lost 7 bases, and 22 bases lay between the germline ends. This CDR3 contains 16 residues. The CDR3 DNA is TGCGCCAGCAGTCGCACTCCGGGGGCAGGGGCTGGTGGCTACACCTTC. Amino acid sequence: CASSRTPGAGAGGYTF.

For this clone: The junction differs from germline at one of its ends, possibly a read error. This chain uses TRBV7-9 with TRBJ2-1; D uncertain. From germline, CDR1 is SEHNR and CDR2 FQNEAQ (reference sequence). The CDR3 contains 11 residues. The CDR3 region has the DNA TGTGCCAGCAGCGTAGAGGATCCGCCGGTCTTC. It yields the protein CASSVEDPPVF. The entire variable domain, with the rest obtained from reference TRBV7-9 and TRBJ2-1, is as follows: DTGVSQNPRHKITKRGQNVTFRCDPISEHNRLYWYRQTLGQGPEFLTYFQNEAQLEKSRLLSDRFSAERPKGSFSTLEIQRTEQGDSAMYLCASSVEDPPVFGPGTRLTVL.

The V and J genes are TRBV28 and TRBJ2-7; no definite D call. V dropped 6 bases and J dropped 5 bases, with 8 bases sitting between them. CDR3 length equals 11 residues. From germline, CDR1 is MDHEN and CDR2 SYDVKM. CDR3 residues: CASRLGHEQYF. The CDR3 DNA sequence: TGTGCCAGCAGGCTGGGCCACGAGCAGTACTTC.

V and J are TRBV28 and TRBJ2-7, with D unresolved. V lost 2 bases to trimming and J lost 3 bases, with 11 bases between them. This CDR3 is 14 amino acids long. Germline lookup yields CDR1 MDHEN and CDR2 SYDVKM. The CDR3 spells CASSLGIARYEQYF. The CDR3 region has the DNA TGTGCCAGCAGTTTAGGTATAGCCCGCTACGAGCAGTACTTC.

The V gene is TRBV19, the J gene TRBJ1-2; D is perhaps TRBD1 (5 bases). Trimming took 1 base from V and 3 from J, leaving 15 bases between them. Germline values: CDR1 LNHDA, CDR2 SQIVND (reference sequence). This CDR3 is 16 amino acids long. The CDR3 region is CASSIAPGQAYYGYTF. The CDR3 nucleotides are TGTGCCAGTAGTATAGCCCCGGGGCAGGCCTACTATGGCTACACCTTC.

This sequence joins TRBV15 and TRBJ2-7; 11 nucleotides agree with TRBD2. Per germline, CDR1 LNHNV and CDR2 YYDKDF (reference sequence). Trimming removed 1 base from V and 6 bases from J; junction bases left unmatched: 11. The CDR3 runs 17 residues. The CDR3 reads CATSRGFSGGATSEQYF. Here the CDR3 DNA reads TGTGCCACCAGCAGAGGGTTTAGCGGGGGGGCAACTTCCGAGCAGTACTTC.

This sequence joins TRBV11-1 and TRBJ2-1; 9 nucleotides line up with TRBD1. The ends lost 5 bases at V and 10 bases at J; junction bases unmatched: 9. The CDR3 covers 14 residues. Germline V CDR1 and CDR2: SGHAT, FQDESV (reference sequence). CDR3 in amino acids: CASSQGDREVEQFF. The CDR3, as DNA: TGTGCCAGCAGCCAGGGGGACAGGGAAGTCGAGCAGTTCTTC.

In regard to this clone: In the same sample, other DNA sequences code for this CDR3. The genes are TRBV4-3 and TRBJ2-7; 8 bases agree with TRBD1. CDR3 size: 20 residues. Germline CDR1 reads LGHNA; CDR2 reads YSLEER. Germline trimming cut 1 base from V and 0 bases from J; bases unmatched to any gene: 17. CDR3 DNA sequence: TGCGCCAGCAGCCAAGGCCCCAGGACAGGGAAATCCCTTGGCTCCTACGAGCAGTACTTC. It specifies CASSQGPRTGKSLGSYEQYF.

The chain has TRBV9 and TRBJ2-5, with D perhaps matching TRBD2 (6 bases). CDR1 and CDR2 (germline): SGDLS, YYNGEE. CDR3 size: 13 residues. V shed 4 bases and J shed 2 bases, with 9 bases lying between them. This chain's CDR3 is CASSTGLQETQYF. CDR3 nucleotides: TGTGCCAGCAGCACGGGACTTCAAGAGACCCAGTACTTC.

The rearrangement joins TRBV27 to TRBJ1-2; tentatively, D is TRBD1 (5 bases). V was pared by 4 bases and J by 6 bases, with 21 bases between. This CDR3 has 16 amino acids. Germline V CDR1 and CDR2: MNHEY, SMNVEV (reference sequence). As DNA, the CDR3 is TGTGCCAGCAGTTACCTTGGGGCCCCCCGACTCGATGGCTACACCTTC. Its translation: CASSYLGAPRLDGYTF.